The 22 T cell receptor beta chains below all came from one sample that was sequenced in a study of cytomegalovirus exposure and HLA in healthy donors. Both 60 Vbeta primers and 13 Jbeta primers went into the PCR. Assay: immunoSEQ multiplex PCR; the TCRdb copy retains only in-frame clones and omits some. The listing contains 200,000 to 250,000 clones. Sequenced input: PBMCs. These receptor sequences come from a woman aged 25 to 39 in good health and CMV-seropositive.

The chain is built from TRBV5-6 and TRBJ2-7; tentatively, D is TRBD2 (5 bases). V shed 1 base and J shed 3 bases, with 8 bases lying between them. CDR3 length: 13 residues. Germline values: CDR1 SGHDT, CDR2 YYEEEE. The CDR3 loop reads CASSLYRGYEQYF. The CDR3 nucleotides are TGTGCCAGCAGCTTGTATCGGGGCTACGAGCAGTACTTC.

This chain uses TRBV18 with TRBJ2-5; 7 positions agree with TRBD1. V trimming: 3 bases; J trimming: 2 bases; junction bases outside the gene matches: 3. The length of the CDR3 is 14 residues. Looked up from germline, CDR1 is KGHSH and CDR2 is LQKENI. The CDR3 is CASSPGTEQETQYF. CDR3 sequence (DNA): TGTGCCAGCTCACCGGGGACAGAACAAGAGACCCAGTACTTC. Complete variable domain (other parts from reference TRBV18 and TRBJ2-5): NAGVMQNPRHLVRRRGQEARLRCSPMKGHSHVYWYRQLPEEGLKFMVYLQKENIIDESGMPKERFSAEFPKEGPSILRIQQVVRGDSAAYFCASSPGTEQETQYFGPGTRLLVL.

The genes are TRBV6-5 and TRBJ1-1; D possibly corresponds to TRBD1 (5 bases). This CDR3 is built from 15 residues. Looked up from germline, CDR1 is MNHEY and CDR2 is SVGAGI. Trimming stripped 2 bases from V and 0 bases from J, with 10 bases between. As DNA, the CDR3 is TGTGCCAGCAGTTACCAGGGCTCTATGAACACTGAAGCTTTCTTT. Protein sequence: CASSYQGSMNTEAFF.

Notes on this clone: An end of the junction does not agree with germline; a read error may underlie this. The genes are TRBV7-9 and TRBJ1-2, with D uncertain. This CDR3 is built from 17 residues. Germline V gene lookup returns CDR1 SEHNR and CDR2 FQNEAQ (reference sequence). CDR3 in amino acids: CASSVREAPRVNYGYAF. The CDR3 bases are TGTGCCAGCAGCGTACGGGAAGCCCCGAGGGTTAACTATGGCTACGCCTTC.

The rearrangement links TRBV6-5 to TRBJ2-2, with TRBD1 identical over 7 bases. The V gene's germline CDR1 is MNHEY and CDR2 SVGAGI. This CDR3 spans 14 amino acids. V gave up 2 bases and J gave up 7 bases; unmatched junction bases: 4. In DNA, the CDR3 is TGTGCCAGCAGTTACCAGGGGGATATCGGGGAGCTGTTTTTT. Protein: CASSYQGDIGELFF.

V and J are TRBV7-2 and TRBJ2-5, with TRBD2 identical over 8 bases. The last part of the DNA fits TRBJ2-7 better; the J call may be wrong. CDR3 size: 14 residues. In germline, CDR1 is SGHTA, CDR2 FQGNSA. In DNA, the CDR3 is TGTGCCAGCAGCTTAACTAGCGGACCCTACGAGCAGTACTTC. As protein: CASSLTSGPYEQYF.

The chain links TRBV9 to TRBJ2-7, with D possibly being TRBD1 (5 bases). The CDR3 sequence is 14 residues long. Germline V gene sequence: CDR1 SGDLS, CDR2 YYNGEE. The germline V and J ends were trimmed by 0 bases and 2 bases, with 9 bases remaining between them. The CDR3 protein is CASSVDVGPYEQYF. In nucleotides, the CDR3 is TGTGCCAGCAGCGTAGATGTGGGGCCCTACGAGCAGTACTTC.

The genes are TRBV2 and TRBJ1-6; D gene uncertain. Germline-derived CDR1 and CDR2 are SNHLY and FYNNEI. With 2 bases removed from V and 10 bases from J, the gap between germline ends came to 12 bases. CDR3 length: 14 residues. CDR3 in amino acids: CASSELLGESPLHF. DNA of the CDR3: TGTGCCAGCAGTGAATTGTTGGGAGAATCACCCCTCCACTTT.

This sequence joins TRBV7-9 and TRBJ2-3, with 8 bases lining up with TRBD2. CDR3 length: 16 amino acids. Germline loops: CDR1 SEHNR, CDR2 FQNEAQ (reference sequence). Losses at the gene ends were 11 bases for V and 4 bases for J; bases not matched to a gene: 17. The CDR3 DNA sequence: TGTGCCGGCTATTCGTCTTATAGCGGGGACTCAGATACGCAGTATTTT. Amino acid sequence: CAGYSSYSGDSDTQYF. Based on the CDR3 plus reference TRBV7-9 and TRBJ2-3, the full variable domain is DTGVSQNPRHKITKRGQNVTFRCDPISEHNRLYWYRQTLGQGPEFLTYFQNEAQLEKSRLLSDRFSAERPKGSFSTLEIQRTEQGDSAMYLCAGYSSYSGDSDTQYFGPGTRLTVL.

The rearrangement joins TRBV28 to TRBJ1-2, with 10 bases matching TRBD1. This CDR3 has 15 amino acids. V was clipped by 5 bases and J by 4 bases; unmatched bases: 7. Germline V gene data show CDR1 as MDHEN and CDR2 as SYDVKM. In DNA, the CDR3 is TGTGCCAGCAGTAGTCCGGGACAGGGGAGCTATGGCTACACCTTC. This gives the protein CASSSPGQGSYGYTF.

The V call is TRBV7-2, the J call TRBJ2-5; TRBD2 matches 9 bases. The length of the CDR3 is 14 residues. Trimming at V came to 3 bases and at J to 1 base, leaving 0 bases not matched to a gene. CDR1 SGHTA and CDR2 FQGNSA come from the germline V gene. CDR3 nucleotides: TGTGCCAGCAGCTTTAGCGGGAGCCAAGAGACCCAGTACTTC. It encodes CASSFSGSQETQYF.

This chain uses TRBV7-2 with TRBJ2-5, with 7 bases aligning to TRBD1. With V trimmed by 1 base and J by 3 bases, 2 bases remained unmatched. Germline values: CDR1 SGHTA, CDR2 FQGNSA. The CDR3 is made up of 14 amino acids. The CDR3 is CASSLDRGEETQYF. The CDR3 DNA reads as TGTGCCAGCAGCTTAGACAGGGGAGAAGAGACCCAGTACTTC.

The rearrangement uses TRBV5-1 and TRBJ1-2; possible D gene TRBD1, 5 bases. Germline V CDR1 and CDR2: SGHRS, YFSETQ. The V end lost 6 bases, the J end lost 0 bases, and 12 bases lay between the germline ends. This CDR3 comprises 14 residues. The CDR3 coding sequence is TGCGCCAGCAAAGAAACAGGTCCTAACTATGGCTACACCTTC. This translates into CASKETGPNYGYTF.

The V call is TRBV2, the J call TRBJ2-4, with D possibly TRBD1 on 5 matching bases. The CDR3 spans 13 residues. Germline CDR1 SNHLY, CDR2 FYNNEI. Trimming took off 1 base at V and 11 bases at J, with 12 bases between the two ends. The CDR3 is CASSEVVGALQYF. In DNA, the CDR3 is TGTGCCAGCAGTGAAGTGGTAGGGGCCCTTCAGTACTTC. Filled out from reference TRBV2 and TRBJ2-4, the complete variable domain reads EPEVTQTPSHQVTQMGQEVILRCVPISNHLYFYWYRQILGQKVEFLVSFYNNEISEKSEIFDDQFSVERPDGSNFTLKIRSTKLEDSAMYFCASSEVVGALQYFGAGTRLSVL.

This chain links TRBV6-5 with TRBJ1-3; maybe TRBD1 (5 bases). The V end lost 0 bases, the J end lost 4 bases, and 10 bases lay between the germline ends. Germline values: CDR1 MNHEY, CDR2 SVGAGI. There are 15 residues in the CDR3. The CDR3: CASSYSTGPGNTIYF. The DNA of the CDR3 is TGTGCCAGCAGTTACTCTACAGGACCCGGAAACACCATATATTTT.

The chain has TRBV19 and TRBJ1-2; a weak D match, TRBD1 (6 bases). Germline-derived CDR1 and CDR2 are LNHDA and SQIVND (reference sequence). V was cut by 0 bases and J by 4 bases, with 12 bases left in between. The CDR3 extends over 15 amino acids. The CDR3 DNA sequence: TGTGCCAGTAGTATAGAGGCAGGGGCGACCTATGGCTACACCTTC. Translated, it gives CASSIEAGATYGYTF.

The chain is built from TRBV7-2 and TRBJ2-7, with 13 bases that match TRBD2. The junction had 5 bases not matched to a gene; V was cut back by 10 bases and J by 2 bases. The CDR3 is 14 amino acids. Germline lookup yields CDR1 SGHTA and CDR2 FQGNSA. The CDR3 DNA reads as TGTGCCACCGGACTAGCGGGAGCGGCCTACGAGCAGTACTTC. Residues: CATGLAGAAYEQYF. Filled out from reference TRBV7-2 and TRBJ2-7, the complete variable domain reads GAGVSQSPSNKVTEKGKDVELRCDPISGHTALYWYRQSLGQGLEFLIYFQGNSAPDKSGLPSDRFSAERTGGSVSTLTIQRTQQEDSAVYLCATGLAGAAYEQYFGPGTRLTVT.

This sequence joins TRBV25-1 and TRBJ2-5; 7 nucleotides agree with TRBD2. CDR3 length: 15 amino acids. The trim removed 5 bases at V and 5 bases at J, leaving 11 bases unmatched. Per germline, CDR1 MGHDK and CDR2 SYGVNS. The CDR3 nucleotides are TGTGCCAGCAGTCATTCGGGAGGTCGGTGGGAGACCCAGTACTTC. Translated: CASSHSGGRWETQYF. Combining the CDR3 with reference TRBV25-1 and TRBJ2-5 gives the whole variable domain EADIYQTPRYLVIGTGKKITLECSQTMGHDKMYWYQQDPGMELHLIHYSYGVNSTEKGDLSSESTVSRIRTEHFPLTLESARPSHTSQYLCASSHSGGRWETQYFGPGTRLLVL.

The rearrangement uses TRBV30 and TRBJ2-5; TRBD2 matches at 7 bases. The J call is doubtful: the DNA matches TRBJ2-7 better. The length of the CDR3 is 14 residues. Germline CDR1 and CDR2: GTSNPN and SVGIG (reference sequence). The CDR3 protein is CAWRAGGSPYEQYF. The CDR3 nucleotides read TGTGCCTGGAGGGCGGGCGGGAGTCCCTACGAGCAGTACTTC.

V is TRBV6-4 and J is TRBJ2-1; 8 bases are a match to TRBD2. The CDR3 spans 15 residues. After removal of 5 bases from V and 3 bases from J, the junction contained 6 bases not matched to a gene. Germline V gene lookup returns CDR1 MRHNA and CDR2 SNTAGT. In nucleotides, the CDR3 is TGTGCCAGCAGTCACGCGGGGGGCGACTACAATGAGCAGTTCTTC. Amino acids: CASSHAGGDYNEQFF.

The rearrangement uses TRBV6-1 and TRBJ1-4; TRBD1 matches at 7 bases. Per the germline V gene, CDR1 is MNHNS and CDR2 is SASEGT. J was trimmed by 4 bases and V by 4 bases; bases with no gene match: 3. The CDR3 runs 14 residues. CDR3 bases: TGTGCCAGCAGTGTACAGGGGCGTAATGAAAAACTGTTTTTT. Translating gives CASSVQGRNEKLFF.

The genes are TRBV27 and TRBJ2-1; D possibly corresponds to TRBD2 (5 bases). This CDR3 has 13 amino acids. Trimming shortened V by 3 bases and J by 6 bases, and 9 bases separated the two germline ends. Per the germline V gene, CDR1 is MNHEY and CDR2 is SMNVEV (reference sequence). The CDR3 sequence is CASSLVGSNEQFF. CDR3 DNA: TGTGCCAGCAGTTTGGTGGGGAGCAATGAGCAGTTCTTC.